A single sample gave rise to the 29 T cell receptor beta chains below, sequenced in a study of cytomegalovirus exposure and HLA in healthy donors. PCR primers comprised 60 Vbeta and 13 Jbeta primers. Profiled with immunoSEQ multiplex PCR; TCRdb holds only in-frame clones, not every one. The sample yields approximately 110,000 clones, roughly 69% seen once. Sequences were obtained from PBMCs. These receptors originate from a man aged 30 to 39 in good health and CMV-seropositive.

The V call is TRBV2, the J call TRBJ1-2, with D hard to call. V dropped 7 bases and J dropped 10 bases, with 16 bases sitting between them. Germline V CDR1 and CDR2: SNHLY, FYNNEI. This CDR3 comprises 12 residues. The CDR3 DNA sequence: TGTGCCAGCATACGGGAGTCCCTTCCCTACACCTTC. Encoded protein: CASIRESLPYTF. Supplemented by reference TRBV2 and TRBJ1-2, the full variable domain reads EPEVTQTPSHQVTQMGQEVILRCVPISNHLYFYWYRQILGQKVEFLVSFYNNEISEKSEIFDDQFSVERPDGSNFTLKIRSTKLEDSAMYFCASIRESLPYTFGSGTRLTVV.

The J gene is TRBJ2-3, the V gene TRBV30; possibly TRBD1 for D (5 bases). Germline V gene data show CDR1 as GTSNPN and CDR2 as SVGIG (reference sequence). Trimming stripped 3 bases from V and 0 bases from J, with 10 bases between. There are 14 residues in the CDR3. CDR3: CAWSQGTSTDTQYF. For the CDR3, the DNA is TGTGCCTGGAGCCAGGGAACTAGCACAGATACGCAGTATTTT.

V is TRBV14 and J is TRBJ1-2, with D hard to call. V was shortened by 4 bases and J by 4 bases, with 16 bases between the two germline ends. The length of the CDR3 is 15 residues. Germline values: CDR1 SGHDN, CDR2 FVKESK. The CDR3 reads CASSRTPVPAYGYTF. Written as DNA, the CDR3 is TGTGCCAGCAGCCGAACCCCGGTCCCCGCCTATGGCTACACCTTC.

The rearrangement joins TRBV11-3 to TRBJ2-7; TRBD1 matches 10 bases. This CDR3 is built from 17 residues. The germline gives CDR1 SGHNT, CDR2 YENEEA. V shed 0 bases, J shed 4 bases, and the junction held 9 bases outside the gene matches. CDR3 region: CASSLDSMGQGSYEQYF. CDR3 coding DNA: TGTGCCAGCAGCTTAGATTCCATGGGACAGGGGTCTTACGAGCAGTACTTC.

This clone was detected only a few times. This chain connects TRBV5-4 to TRBJ1-1, with 7 bases lining up with TRBD1. CDR1 is SGHNT, CDR2 YYREEE, per germline (reference sequence). CDR3 length: 14 amino acids. After removal of 5 bases from V and 1 base from J, the junction contained 5 bases not matched to a gene. This chain's CDR3 is CASRGQRENTEAFF. CDR3 DNA sequence: TGTGCCAGCAGGGGACAGCGAGAGAACACTGAAGCTTTCTTT.

J is TRBJ1-2 and V is TRBV7-5; the table's D call, TRBD1, has no DNA check behind it. TRBV7-5 is an annotated pseudogene. The CDR3 consists of 13 residues. The CDR3 DNA is TGTGCCAGAAGGGGACAGGGGGCGCATGGCTACACCTTC. Residues: CARRGQGAHGYTF.

V gene TRBV5-1 combines with J gene TRBJ1-4, with TRBD1 matching over 10 bases. CDR3 length: 17 amino acids. CDR1 SGHRS and CDR2 YFSETQ come from the germline V gene. With 3 bases clipped from V and 4 bases from J, the junction kept 9 bases outside the gene matches. CDR3 DNA sequence: TGCGCCAGCAGCTCCGGGACAGGGGCTGCTATTAATGAAAAACTGTTTTTT. It is translated as CASSSGTGAAINEKLFF.

The V gene is TRBV6-1, the J gene TRBJ1-1, with TRBD1 matching 9 bases. V lost 6 bases and J lost 1; bases outside the gene matches: 6. The CDR3 length is 15 residues. Germline V lookup: CDR1 MNHNS, CDR2 SASEGT. The CDR3 region has the DNA TGTGCCAGCAGCCCGGGACAGGGAGGGAACACTGAAGCTTTCTTT. It is translated as CASSPGQGGNTEAFF.

This chain connects TRBV18 to TRBJ1-1; 8 nucleotides agree with TRBD1. V gave up 5 bases and J gave up 5 bases; unmatched junction bases: 7. The CDR3 spans 14 residues. The germline V gene encodes CDR1 KGHSH and CDR2 LQKENI. This CDR3 reads CASSSQGAQTEAFF. The CDR3 bases are TGTGCCAGCTCATCCCAGGGGGCTCAAACTGAAGCTTTCTTT.

To note about this clone: One junction end disagrees with the germline gene, perhaps due to a read error. CDR3: CASSTRSGQETQYF. Written as DNA, the CDR3 is TGTGCTAGCAGCACCCGATCGGGCCAAGAGACCCAGTACTTC. The chain couples TRBV7-7 to TRBJ2-5, with D unclear. There are 14 residues in the CDR3. Germline CDR1 and CDR2: SSHAT and FNYEAQ (reference sequence).

This clone was seen a handful of times. The chain has TRBV7-2 and TRBJ2-3; D is undetermined. The V gene lost 0 bases and the J gene lost 12 bases, with 7 bases spanning the gap. Germline CDR1 SGHTA, CDR2 FQGNSA. The CDR3 spans 11 residues. In DNA, the CDR3 is TGTGCCAGCAGCTTAGCCGGAGATCAGTATTTT. Encoded protein: CASSLAGDQYF.

In DNA, the CDR3 is TGTGCCAGCAGTGAAAGGGGCGGGGGGCTCGGAAACACCATATATTTT. Translation: CASSERGGGLGNTIYF. The chain combines TRBV6-1 with TRBJ1-3; tentatively, D is TRBD1 (6 bases). Germline V gene data show CDR1 as MNHNS and CDR2 as SASEGT. The CDR3 is 16 amino acids. V was trimmed by 2 bases and J by 4 bases, leaving 15 bases between them.

The genes are TRBV29-1 and TRBJ1-1; D is uncertain. The CDR3 runs to 13 residues. V was pared by 4 bases and J by 4 bases, with 13 bases between. Germline V gene lookup returns CDR1 SQVTM and CDR2 ANQGSEA. DNA for the CDR3: TGCAGCGTTGTCAGGCAGCACGGCACTGAAGCTTTCTTT. It is translated as CSVVRQHGTEAFF.

This clone was seen just once. The chain links TRBV10-3 to TRBJ2-5; no clear D gene. The CDR3 contains 14 residues. Deletions cut 4 bases from V and 2 bases from J, with 11 bases between. The germline gives CDR1 ENHRY, CDR2 SYGVKD. CDR3 in DNA: TGTGCCATCAGTGCTCTTGAGTGGCAAGAGACCCAGTACTTC. Protein: CAISALEWQETQYF.

This chain links TRBV7-9 with TRBJ1-1, with D possibly matching TRBD1 (5 bases). The CDR3 is 15 residues long. Trimming cost V 5 bases and J 0 bases, with 13 bases left between them. Per germline, CDR1 SEHNR and CDR2 FQNEAQ (reference sequence). The CDR3 DNA follows: TGTGCCAGCAGCCCCTTGACAGCCATGAACACTGAAGCTTTCTTT. It translates to CASSPLTAMNTEAFF.

The V call is TRBV5-4, the J call TRBJ2-1; 12 nucleotides agree with TRBD2. J lost 6 bases, V lost 2 bases, and 3 bases had no gene match. The CDR3 runs to 15 residues. CDR1 SGHNT and CDR2 YYREEE come from the germline V gene (reference sequence). The CDR3 nucleotides are TGTGCCAGCAGCTTACTAGCGGGGGGCTCCAATGAGCAGTTCTTC. Amino acids: CASSLLAGGSNEQFF.

The chain employs TRBV4-1 and TRBJ2-4, with D unresolved. CDR3 length: 13 amino acids. Germline CDR1 and CDR2: MGHRA and YSYEKL. Trimming stripped 0 bases from V and 9 bases from J, with 9 bases between. As DNA, the CDR3 is TGCGCCAGCAGCCAAGATACCTTACTCATTCAGTACTTC. Its translation: CASSQDTLLIQYF.

This rearrangement joins TRBV5-8 to TRBJ2-5; 8 bases match TRBD1. Matching the DNA end better, TRBJ2-7 makes the J call doubtful. This CDR3 region has 13 residues. Germline V gene data show CDR1 as SGHTS and CDR2 as YDEGEE. For the CDR3, the DNA is TGTGCCAGCAGCTTCAGGGGGCAATACGAGCAGTACTTC. It yields the protein CASSFRGQYEQYF.

The DNA for the CDR3 is TGCAGTGCTAGAGATGTCGGTTACACCTTC. The encoded protein is CSARDVGYTF. This rearrangement joins TRBV20-1 to TRBJ1-2; the D is unclear. The germline V gene encodes CDR1 DFQATT and CDR2 SNEGSKA (reference sequence). Trimming left V 0 bases short and J 11 bases short, with 7 bases between. The CDR3 runs to 10 residues.

The chain has TRBV5-1 and TRBJ2-7; TRBD1 aligns across 11 bases. With V trimmed by 5 bases and J by 7 bases, 5 bases remained unmatched. This CDR3 has 13 residues. Germline-derived CDR1 and CDR2 are SGHRS and YFSETQ. The CDR3 region is CASSQGQGGEQYF. CDR3 DNA: TGCGCCAGCAGTCAGGGACAGGGGGGAGAGCAGTACTTC.

This clone has a handful of counts. V is TRBV6-1 and J is TRBJ1-2, with 7 positions matching TRBD1. In germline, CDR1 is MNHNS, CDR2 SASEGT. This CDR3 has 14 residues. V shed 4 bases, J shed 6 bases, and the junction held 8 bases outside the gene matches. The CDR3, as DNA: TGTGCCAGCAGTGTCTCCAGGGGGGCGGATGGCTACACCTTC. The encoded protein is CASSVSRGADGYTF.

This clone has just a few counts. The V call is TRBV18, the J call TRBJ2-7, with 10 nucleotides matching TRBD2. This CDR3 has 15 residues. Germline loops: CDR1 KGHSH, CDR2 LQKENI. The V and J ends lost 3 bases and 4 bases, in that order; junction bases with no gene match: 6. CDR3 sequence: CASSPPSSGGYEQYF. CDR3 DNA: TGTGCCAGCTCACCGCCTTCTAGCGGGGGTTACGAGCAGTACTTC.

J is TRBJ2-7 and V is TRBV6-5, with 8 bases that match TRBD2. Germline V CDR1 and CDR2: MNHEY, SVGAGI. V dropped 7 bases and J dropped 3; count of bases not matched to a gene: 11. This CDR3 has 15 residues. The CDR3 here is CASNTGASGHYEQYF. The CDR3 region has the DNA TGTGCCAGCAATACGGGCGCTAGCGGGCACTACGAGCAGTACTTC.

CDR3 sequence: CATRRGITEAFF. DNA for the CDR3: TGTGCCACCAGGAGGGGGATCACTGAAGCTTTCTTT. This rearrangement joins TRBV27 to TRBJ1-1, with D tentatively TRBD1 (6 bases). This CDR3 is 12 amino acids long. Germline CDR1 is MNHEY and CDR2 is SMNVEV (reference sequence). V lost 10 bases to trimming and J lost 4 bases, with 13 bases between them.

The chain combines TRBV5-1 with TRBJ2-3; 12 bases map to TRBD2. J was trimmed by 2 bases and V by 4 bases; bases with no gene match: 5. Germline values: CDR1 SGHRS, CDR2 YFSETQ. This CDR3 spans 16 amino acids. This chain's CDR3 is CASSRTSGTFTDTQYF. The CDR3 DNA is TGCGCCAGCAGCCGGACTAGCGGGACCTTCACAGATACGCAGTATTTT.

The CDR3 coding sequence is TGTGCCAGCAGCTTGAAACAGGGGTCCAACGAGCAGTACTTC. It specifies CASSLKQGSNEQYF. The J gene is TRBJ2-7, the V gene TRBV5-4, with TRBD1 matching over 7 bases. The CDR3 spans 14 residues. Per the germline V gene, CDR1 is SGHNT and CDR2 is YYREEE (reference sequence). V trimming: 1 base; J trimming: 5 bases; junction bases outside the gene matches: 6.

This clone was observed a few times. The chain employs TRBV12-5 and TRBJ1-5; TRBD1 agrees at 8 bases. CDR3 size: 14 residues. The ends lost 6 bases at V and 5 bases at J; junction bases unmatched: 6. The germline CDR1 and CDR2 sequences are LGHNT and FRNRAP. The CDR3 nucleotides are TGTGCTAGTGGGGTAACAGGGGGTGATCAGCCCCAGCATTTT. Encoded protein: CASGVTGGDQPQHF.

This clone was counted between two and nine times. V gene TRBV4-1 combines with J gene TRBJ2-2; 9 bases fit TRBD2. Trimming took 1 base from V and 6 from J; bases not matched to a gene: 9. CDR1 is MGHRA, CDR2 YSYEKL, per germline. The CDR3 has 17 residues. This CDR3 is CASSQGHGAGGPGELFF. The DNA for the CDR3 is TGCGCCAGCAGCCAAGGGCATGGGGCGGGGGGGCCCGGGGAGCTGTTTTTT.

This chain uses TRBV6-5 with TRBJ2-7; 9 positions match TRBD1. The CDR3 runs to 12 residues. The V and J ends lost 7 bases and 7 bases, in that order; junction bases with no gene match: 5. From germline, CDR1 is MNHEY and CDR2 SVGAGI. The CDR3 loop is CASKRQGGEQYF. CDR3 nucleotide sequence: TGTGCCAGCAAACGACAGGGGGGAGAGCAGTACTTC.